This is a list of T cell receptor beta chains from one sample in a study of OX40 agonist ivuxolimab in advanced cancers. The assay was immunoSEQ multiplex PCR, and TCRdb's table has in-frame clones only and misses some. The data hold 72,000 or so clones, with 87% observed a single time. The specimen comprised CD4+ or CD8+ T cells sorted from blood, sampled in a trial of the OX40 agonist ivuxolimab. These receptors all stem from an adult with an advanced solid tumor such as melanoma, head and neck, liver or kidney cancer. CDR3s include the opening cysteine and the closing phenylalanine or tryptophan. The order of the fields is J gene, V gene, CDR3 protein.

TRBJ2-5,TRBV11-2,CASSLGVGGFGGQETQYF
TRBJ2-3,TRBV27,CASSLGGPSTDTQYF
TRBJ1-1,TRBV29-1,CSVSTANTEAFF
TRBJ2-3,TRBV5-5,CASSRTQGGGTDTQYF
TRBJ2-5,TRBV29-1,CSVVRQIQETQYF
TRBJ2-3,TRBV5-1,CASSPQGAPADTQYF
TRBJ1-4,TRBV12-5,CASGLGGTSGQGLEELFF
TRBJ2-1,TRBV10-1,CASSLQPTSNEQFF
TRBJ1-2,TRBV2,CTSSVIRGSGYTF
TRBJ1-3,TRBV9,CASSVGRTSGNTIYF
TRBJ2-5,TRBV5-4,CASSPGGGLAQETQYF
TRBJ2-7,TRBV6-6,CASSSRGPTYEQYF
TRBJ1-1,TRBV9,CASSVLGQGTEAFF
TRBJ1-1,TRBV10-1,CAVGGIMNTEAFF